What follows describes a single T cell receptor (beta chain). Its target is not known. The entry originates in a study of shared clonotypes between healthy human individuals. About the study: Each donor's CD8 memory used one plate, CD8 naive two, each CD4 subset three.

CD8 cells regarded as naive lacked CD45RO, were positively chosen for CCR7, and omitted terminally differentiated effector memory CD45RA+ cells. This table comes from immunoSEQ multiplex PCR, and its TCRdb copy is limited to in-frame clones, with some not included. This sample yields over 750,000 clones, of which approximately 96% are seen a single time; 0.2% to 0.25% belongs to the top ten. Findings and caveats of the study: Sequencing depth was expected to affect clonotype sharing among donors.

CDR1 is MNHEY, CDR2 SVGAGI, per germline. The junction had 7 bases not matched to a gene; V was cut back by 5 bases and J by 5 bases. CDR3 length equals 15 residues. The sequencing sample was made of naive CD8+ T cells sorted from blood. This receptor was identified in a man aged 25-40 years in good health. V is TRBV6-5 and J is TRBJ2-1; TRBD2 agrees at 9 bases. CDR3 sequence (DNA): TGTGCCAGCAGTCTCGGGCTAGCGGGGCACAATGAGCAGTTCTTC. Translation gives CASSLGLAGHNEQFF.